Listed below are T cell receptor beta chains from one sample, sequenced in a study of Graves' ophthalmopathy and Graves' hyperthyroidism. TCRdb reanalysed the multiplex PCR reads using MiXCR and keeps one entry per CDR3 protein. Of about half a million distinct CDR3 sequences listed, under 15% were seen once; the top ten hold 9.8%. Specimen: blood. These receptor sequences come from a woman in her twenties or thirties with Graves' ophthalmopathy. CDR3s include the opening cysteine and the closing phenylalanine or tryptophan.

V gene	J gene	CDR3 protein
TRBV7-9	TRBJ1-1	CASGGQGAPDTEAFF
TRBV19	TRBJ1-5	CASTDRGGDSNQPQHF
TRBV3-1	TRBJ2-2	CASSRRDPGHGELFF
TRBV30	TRBJ2-4	CAWSVRIQENIQYF
TRBV28	TRBJ2-5	CASTLEETQYF
TRBV30	TRBJ2-2	CAWTPYFDRELFF
TRBV6-2/TRBV6-3	TRBJ2-2	CASSPGTVDTGELFF
TRBV11-2	TRBJ1-1	CASSLGEGVNTEAFF
TRBV20-1	TRBJ2-2	CSARRVLAGGLNTGELFF
TRBV5-1	TRBJ2-2	CASRTTVTGELFF
TRBV2	TRBJ2-2	CASMLAGGHSGELFF
TRBV13	TRBJ2-7	CASSLGQGGEVYEQYF
TRBV24-1	TRBJ1-5	CATSVSRNQPQHF
TRBV11-2	TRBJ2-7	CASSRDSNEQYF
TRBV29-1	TRBJ1-1	CSVEESAGGRTEAFF
TRBV6-1	TRBJ1-1	CASSPKGREAFF
TRBV6-2/TRBV6-3	TRBJ2-4	CASVRASSKNIQYF
TRBV20-1	TRBJ2-2	CSAKEAGDNGELFF
TRBV20-1	TRBJ1-2	CSARDLGTGRSGYTF
TRBV6-1	TRBJ1-6	CASRPTLGSYNSPLHF
TRBV24-1	TRBJ1-5	CATSDLNQPQHF
TRBV5-1	TRBJ1-1	CASSLAPDRTEAFF
TRBV7-9	TRBJ1-1	CASSSSRDMNTEAFF
TRBV6-1	TRBJ1-2	CASSLLSGGNYGYTF
TRBV10-3	TRBJ1-5	CATRGGEGNQPQHF
TRBV24-1	TRBJ2-2	CATSVRGSTGELFF
TRBV12-3/TRBV12-4	TRBJ2-7	CASSFDSGAGLSYEQYF
TRBV12-3/TRBV12-4	TRBJ2-7	CASSIRGTGDYEQYF
TRBV18	TRBJ2-7	CASSPGLTGYEQYF
TRBV6-5	TRBJ2-7	CASSYGFGAEQYF
TRBV28	TRBJ1-3	CASSLRGQGFGNTIYF
TRBV27	TRBJ2-2	CASSLREGPYTGELFF
TRBV13	TRBJ2-7	CASSLAPNEQYF
TRBV20-1	TRBJ2-7	CSATPLAGFPYEQYF
TRBV19	TRBJ1-2	CASSIYEANYGYTF
TRBV15	TRBJ2-5	CATSRGLGEETQYF
TRBV4-1	TRBJ2-2	CASSHYGINTGELFF
TRBV28	TRBJ2-7	CASSPHGVALSGEQYF
TRBV12-3/TRBV12-4	TRBJ1-3	CASSPGDLLLGNTIYF
TRBV27	TRBJ2-7	CASSSRTGEQYF
TRBV5-6	TRBJ1-2	CASSFGSNNYGYTF
TRBV2	TRBJ2-2	CASSGTRNTGELFF
TRBV6-1	TRBJ2-2	CASTQGGVNTGELFF
TRBV9	TRBJ2-7	CASSAGDRQTYEQYF
TRBV19	TRBJ1-5	CASSWTGQNQPQHF
TRBV27	TRBJ1-5	CASSPAKYQPQHF
TRBV6-1	TRBJ2-5	CASSQGQTFPQETQYF
TRBV25-1	TRBJ2-1	CASSEPKGLSPNEQFF
TRBV29-1	TRBJ2-2	CSVAGSGSDTGELFF
TRBV6-2/TRBV6-3	TRBJ2-5	CASSYVAGDQETQYF
TRBV20-1	TRBJ1-5	CSARGTGRGQPQHF
TRBV11-2	TRBJ1-1	CASSRELLEAFF